This TCR beta chain comes out of a study of vaccination and CD4 T cells after COVID-19. The wider study: Stimulation of the cells used overlapping spike peptide pools from SARS-CoV-2 and from the common cold coronaviruses HCoV-NL63, HCoV-OC43 and HCoV-229E.

The time point was: late sampling 161 to 241 days after vaccination in a few convalescent patients. The treatment is: 10-day PBMC culture with coronavirus spike peptide pools or control peptides (ViraFEST assay). Cultured CD4+ T cell DNA underwent sequencing with the Oncomine TCR Beta short-read assay. DNA came from CD4+ T cells after culture. TCRdb recomputed calls from the PCR reads with MiXCR, one row per CDR3 protein. The sample carries more than 20,000 distinct CDR3 sequences, 32% recorded once. This clonotype appeared once. What it binds is not known. The ends were cut back, 7 bases at V and 3 bases at J, with 14 bases in the middle. CDR3 length: 14 amino acids. CDR1 is LNHDA and CDR2 is SQIVND in the germline V gene (reference sequence).

The sample here was CD4+ T cells from blood, cultured in vitro, taken about 7 months after SARS-CoV-2 vaccination. V is TRBV19 and J is TRBJ2-3; no clear D gene. This TCR was sampled from a human donor who had recovered from COVID-19. CDR3 DNA: TGTGCCAGTAATCGTGTGCAGAGAACAGATACGCAGTATTTT. As protein: CASNRVQRTDTQYF. Supplemented by reference TRBV19 and TRBJ2-3, the full variable domain reads DGGITQSPKYLFRKEGQNVTLSCEQNLNHDAMYWYRQDPGQGLRLIYYSQIVNDFQKGDIAEGYSVSREKKESFPLTVTSAQKNPTAFYLCASNRVQRTDTQYFGPGTRLTVL.